This is a list of T cell receptor beta chains from one sample in a study of T cells after yellow fever vaccination. Each CDR3 protein is one row after TCRdb ran MiXCR on the 5' RACE reads. The data contain around 320,000 distinct CDR3 sequences, 9.5% to 12% of them singletons. The sample was CD4+ T cells sorted from PBMCs, taken 45 days after the yellow fever booster vaccination. These TCRs come from a man between 18 and 35 years old who received the YFV17D yellow fever vaccine. The CDR3 runs from the conserved cysteine through the conserved F or W. D genes are given only for firm matches. Size is stated for part of the rows, as once, few or many counts, or as a class when the clone is expanded.

j_gene: TRBJ1-1; v_gene: TRBV7-2; d_gene: -; abundance: many; CDR3nt: TGTGCCAGCAGCTTAGACAGAGCCCACATGAACACTGAAGCTTTCTTT; CDR3aa: CASSLDRAHMNTEAFF
j_gene: TRBJ2-5; v_gene: TRBV2; d_gene: -; abundance: many; CDR3nt: TGTGCCAGCTCGCAACTGCAAGAGACCCAGTACTTC; CDR3aa: CASSQLQETQYF
j_gene: TRBJ1-6; v_gene: TRBV10-3; d_gene: TRBD1; abundance: -; CDR3nt: TGTGCCATCAGCCCACAGGGGGCGAGCTCCTATAATTCACCCCTCCACTTT; CDR3aa: CAISPQGASSYNSPLHF
j_gene: TRBJ2-2; v_gene: TRBV7-3; d_gene: TRBD2; abundance: -; CDR3nt: TGTGCCAGCAGCTTATTCGGTAGCGGGGCGGCCGGGGAGCTGTTTTTT; CDR3aa: CASSLFGSGAAGELFF
j_gene: TRBJ1-1; v_gene: TRBV4-3; d_gene: TRBD1; abundance: -; CDR3nt: TGCGCCAGCAGCCACAGGGGGTTGACTGAAGCTTTCTTT; CDR3aa: CASSHRGLTEAFF
j_gene: TRBJ2-3; v_gene: TRBV7-2; d_gene: TRBD2; abundance: -; CDR3nt: TGTGCCAGCAGCCCCGGACTAGCGGGGGGGCGGTCAGATACGCAGTATTTT; CDR3aa: CASSPGLAGGRSDTQYF
j_gene: TRBJ1-3; v_gene: TRBV19; d_gene: -; abundance: -; CDR3nt: TGTGCCAGTAGTATTGCCGGGCCTGCTGGAAACACCATATATTTT; CDR3aa: CASSIAGPAGNTIYF
j_gene: TRBJ2-1; v_gene: TRBV19; d_gene: -; abundance: -; CDR3nt: TGTGCCAGTAGACCACTAGCAAGCTCCTACAATGAGCAGTTCTTC; CDR3aa: CASRPLASSYNEQFF
j_gene: TRBJ1-2; v_gene: TRBV6-5; d_gene: TRBD1; abundance: few; CDR3nt: TGTGCCAGCAGTAACCGACAGGGGACCAACTATGGCTACACCTTC; CDR3aa: CASSNRQGTNYGYTF
j_gene: TRBJ1-5; v_gene: TRBV10-3; d_gene: -; abundance: few; CDR3nt: TGTGCCGCCAGGGATACCAATCAGCCCCAGCATTTT; CDR3aa: CAARDTNQPQHF
j_gene: TRBJ1-5; v_gene: TRBV6-6; d_gene: -; abundance: many; CDR3nt: TGTGCCAGCATCGACGCCGTGGGGGAGGGAGCCTTACGGCCCCAGCATTTT; CDR3aa: CASIDAVGEGALRPQHF
j_gene: TRBJ1-1; v_gene: TRBV7-9; d_gene: -; abundance: -; CDR3nt: TGTGCCAGCAGCTTTATGGAGAACACTGAAGCTTTCTTT; CDR3aa: CASSFMENTEAFF
j_gene: TRBJ1-4; v_gene: TRBV6-5; d_gene: -; abundance: -; CDR3nt: TGTGCCAGCAGTTATAGGACCGGGGGGTCTAAAAAACTGTTTTTT; CDR3aa: CASSYRTGGSKKLFF
j_gene: TRBJ2-7; v_gene: TRBV4-2; d_gene: -; abundance: many; CDR3nt: TGTGCCAGCAGCCAGACGGGGTACGAGCAGTACTTC; CDR3aa: CASSQTGYEQYF
j_gene: TRBJ2-1; v_gene: TRBV12-3/TRBV12-4; d_gene: -; abundance: few; CDR3nt: TGTGCCAGCGTATTAGTCGAGCAGTTCTTC; CDR3aa: CASVLVEQFF
j_gene: TRBJ2-2; v_gene: TRBV7-2; d_gene: -; abundance: few; CDR3nt: TGTGCCAGCAGCTTATACGTTCGGACATTGAACACCGGGGAGCTGTTTTTT; CDR3aa: CASSLYVRTLNTGELFF
j_gene: TRBJ2-4; v_gene: TRBV20-1; d_gene: -; abundance: few; CDR3nt: TGCAGTGCCGCCCCGGGAAACATTCAGTACTTC; CDR3aa: CSAAPGNIQYF
j_gene: TRBJ2-3; v_gene: TRBV12-3/TRBV12-4; d_gene: -; abundance: -; CDR3nt: TGTGCCAGCAGTTCCAGTGCTAGGACTCGTAGCACAGATACGCAGTATTTT; CDR3aa: CASSSSARTRSTDTQYF
j_gene: TRBJ2-1; v_gene: TRBV7-3; d_gene: TRBD2; abundance: -; CDR3nt: TGTGCCAGCAGCCCCAAGGGGACTAGCGGGGGAAATGAGCAGTTCTTC; CDR3aa: CASSPKGTSGGNEQFF
j_gene: TRBJ2-6; v_gene: TRBV29-1; d_gene: -; abundance: few; CDR3nt: TGCAGCGTTGAAACGAGCTCTGGGGCCAACGTCCTGACTTTC; CDR3aa: CSVETSSGANVLTF
j_gene: TRBJ1-2; v_gene: TRBV18; d_gene: -; abundance: -; CDR3nt: TGTGCCAGCTCCCCAGGGCGGGGGAACTATGGCTACACCTTC; CDR3aa: CASSPGRGNYGYTF
j_gene: TRBJ1-2; v_gene: TRBV7-9; d_gene: TRBD1; abundance: few; CDR3nt: TGTGCCAGCAGCCAAACCGGGACAGGGCTCGGCTACACCTTC; CDR3aa: CASSQTGTGLGYTF
j_gene: TRBJ2-5; v_gene: TRBV6-2/TRBV6-3; d_gene: -; abundance: few; CDR3nt: TGTGCCAGCAGTTGGAGGGGGCGCGGAGAAAGGTACCAAGAGACCCAGTACTTC; CDR3aa: CASSWRGRGERYQETQYF